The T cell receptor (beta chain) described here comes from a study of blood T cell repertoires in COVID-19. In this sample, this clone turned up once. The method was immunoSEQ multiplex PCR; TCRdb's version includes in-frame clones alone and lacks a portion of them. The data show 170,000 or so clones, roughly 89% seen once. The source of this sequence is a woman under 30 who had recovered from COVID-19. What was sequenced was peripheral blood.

The CDR3 loop reads CATSDRRDGERTQYF. CDR3 bases: TGTGCCACCAGTGATAGACGAGATGGGGAGCGGACCCAGTACTTC. J is TRBJ2-5 and V is TRBV24-1, with D perhaps matching TRBD2 (5 bases). Germline V gene lookup returns CDR1 KGHDR and CDR2 SFDVKD. This CDR3 region has 15 residues. Trimming removed 3 bases from V and 7 bases from J, with 17 bases in between.